The 30 T cell receptor beta chains listed next were all sequenced from one sample in a study of T cells in Graves' hyperthyroidism and ophthalmopathy. Amplification of TCR beta CDR3 regions used RNA as the template. In the first-round RT-PCR of the TCR CDR3, the HTBI primer set was used. Each CDR3 protein is one row after TCRdb ran MiXCR on the multiplex PCR reads. The table records fewer than 850,000 distinct CDR3 sequences, around 15% of them present only once. Sequencing was done on a sample of blood. All receptors derive from a man aged 45-60 years with Graves' hyperthyroidism.

For this clonotype: A clone one base away is much larger, so this may be a read error. The chain has TRBV6-2 or TRBV6-3 and TRBJ1-5; D perhaps matches TRBD1 (6 bases). Germline V gene lookup returns CDR1 MNHEY and CDR2 SVGEGT. The CDR3 is made up of 15 amino acids. The CDR3 loop reads CASSYSGTSTQPQHF. As DNA, the CDR3 is TGTGCCAGCAGTTACTCCGGGACAAGCACTCAGCCCCAGCATTTT.

This clonotype was found many times. The V and J genes are TRBV28 and TRBJ1-5; tentatively, D is TRBD1 (5 bases). Germline CDR1 reads MDHEN; CDR2 reads SYDVKM. Trimming left V 6 bases short and J 1 base short, with 19 bases between. The CDR3 is made up of 17 amino acids. This chain's CDR3 is CASRPPIGVASNQPQHF. The DNA of the CDR3 is TGTGCCAGCAGACCTCCTATAGGGGTGGCGAGCAATCAGCCCCAGCATTTT. Full variable domain (missing parts from reference TRBV28 and TRBJ1-5): DVKVTQSSRYLVKRTGEKVFLECVQDMDHENMFWYRQDPGLGLRLIYFSYDVKMKEKGDIPEGYSVSREKKERFSLILESASTNQTSMYLCASRPPIGVASNQPQHFGDGTRLSIL.

This clonotype was recorded many times. This sequence joins TRBV7-2 and TRBJ2-7, with D possibly being TRBD1 (7 bases). V was pared by 5 bases and J by 6 bases, with 20 bases between. Germline V gene sequence: CDR1 SGHTA, CDR2 FQGNSA. There are 15 residues in the CDR3. The CDR3 reads CASSPGQATRGEQYF. The CDR3 coding sequence is TGTGCCAGCAGCCCCGGACAGGCCACGCGGGGCGAGCAGTACTTC. The variable domain in full, with the rest retrieved from reference TRBV7-2 and TRBJ2-7, is GAGVSQSPSNKVTEKGKDVELRCDPISGHTALYWYRQSLGQGLEFLIYFQGNSAPDKSGLPSDRFSAERTGGSVSTLTIQRTQQEDSAVYLCASSPGQATRGEQYFGPGTRLTVT.

There are a few counts of this clonotype. The rearrangement uses TRBV7-9 and TRBJ2-7; D might be TRBD2 (6 bases). The CDR3 length is 15 residues. The V gene's germline CDR1 is SEHNR and CDR2 FQNEAQ (reference sequence). V was cut by 3 bases and J by 2 bases, with 14 bases left in between. The CDR3 spells CASSFVQAGPYEQYF. Written as DNA, the CDR3 is TGTGCCAGCAGCTTCGTACAGGCGGGGCCCTACGAGCAGTACTTC.

This clonotype was counted ten times or more. This chain links TRBV5-1 with TRBJ2-1, with D possibly called TRBD1 or TRBD2 (5 bases each). Looked up from germline, CDR1 is SGHRS and CDR2 is YFSETQ. Trimming removed 4 bases at V and 8 bases at J, with 19 bases between. The CDR3 runs to 15 residues. This CDR3 reads CASSDKTGLIHEQFF. The CDR3 nucleotides read TGCGCCAGCAGCGACAAAACGGGGCTAATCCATGAGCAGTTCTTC.

This chain connects TRBV20-1 to TRBJ2-1; D is possibly TRBD2 (5 bases). Looked up from germline, CDR1 is DFQATT and CDR2 is SNEGSKA (reference sequence). The CDR3 spans 17 residues. Trimming stripped 1 base from V and 0 bases from J, with 16 bases between. CDR3 DNA sequence: TGCAGTGCTAGAGCCACATCACGAGGGAGCTCCTACAATGAGCAGTTCTTC. It is translated as CSARATSRGSSYNEQFF.

V usage is TRBV25-1 and J usage is TRBJ2-1, with D perhaps matching TRBD1 or TRBD2 (5 bases each). The CDR3 contains 16 residues. The V end was cut by 3 bases, the J end by 0 bases, with 12 bases between. Germline V gene lookup returns CDR1 MGHDK and CDR2 SYGVNS. The chain's CDR3 is CASSDVRGRSYNEQFF. Written as DNA, the CDR3 is TGTGCCAGCAGTGACGTCCGGGGACGCTCCTACAATGAGCAGTTCTTC.

This clonotype occurred many times. The CDR3 bases are TGTGCCAGCAGTTCTTTCGGGAACCAAGAGACCCAGTACTTC. Translated: CASSSFGNQETQYF. This rearrangement joins TRBV6-1 to TRBJ2-5; TRBD2 is a possible D gene (5 bases). Trimming took 5 bases from V and 0 from J, leaving 10 bases between them. The CDR3 has 14 residues. Germline V gene lookup returns CDR1 MNHNS and CDR2 SASEGT.

This clonotype was counted between two and nine times. V gene TRBV12-3 or TRBV12-4 combines with J gene TRBJ2-2; 9 bases are a match to TRBD1. The CDR3 spans 15 residues. Losses at the gene ends were 1 base for V and 7 bases for J; bases not matched to a gene: 4. Here the CDR3 reads CASSLGGTGFGELFF. Written as DNA, the CDR3 is TGTGCCAGCAGTTTAGGAGGGACAGGGTTCGGGGAGCTGTTTTTT.

This clonotype was recorded many times. The chain combines TRBV28 with TRBJ1-1, with D possibly TRBD1 on 5 matching bases. CDR1 is MDHEN and CDR2 is SYDVKM in the germline V gene. V dropped 3 bases and J dropped 2 bases, with 10 bases sitting between them. The CDR3 runs to 14 residues. CDR3 sequence reads: CASSLWGENTEAFF. Written as DNA, the CDR3 is TGTGCCAGCAGTTTGTGGGGGGAAAACACTGAAGCTTTCTTT.

This clonotype was counted a few times. CDR3 sequence reads: CASILNLESYNEQFF. The CDR3 bases are TGTGCCAGCATCTTGAACCTGGAATCCTACAATGAGCAGTTCTTC. The chain employs TRBV7-9 and TRBJ2-1, with D unresolved. V was trimmed by 7 bases and J by 1 base, leaving 14 bases between them. Germline V gene data show CDR1 as SEHNR and CDR2 as FQNEAQ (reference sequence). This CDR3 region has 15 residues.

This clonotype was recorded a few times. V usage is TRBV12-3 or TRBV12-4 and J usage is TRBJ1-2, with a weak D call TRBD1 (5 bases). V dropped 3 bases and J dropped 5 bases, with 13 bases sitting between them. CDR3 size: 14 residues. The CDR3: CASSFRADSYGYTF. The CDR3 coding sequence is TGTGCCAGCAGTTTCAGGGCAGACTCTTATGGCTACACCTTC.

This clonotype has a count of ten or more. The V and J genes are TRBV3-1 and TRBJ2-1, with a weak D call TRBD1 (6 bases). Germline loops: CDR1 LGHDT, CDR2 YNNKEL (reference sequence). V was pared by 4 bases and J by 7 bases, with 14 bases between. The CDR3 is 14 residues long. CDR3 DNA sequence: TGTGCCAGCAGCCCTAGGGGGTTGTGGAATGAGCAGTTCTTC. Translating gives CASSPRGLWNEQFF.

At least ten counts were recorded for this clonotype. The V and J genes are TRBV27 and TRBJ2-3; D perhaps matches TRBD2 (5 bases). This CDR3 has 15 amino acids. Germline V gene data show CDR1 as MNHEY and CDR2 as SMNVEV (reference sequence). Trimming stripped 2 bases from V and 1 base from J, with 10 bases between. Here the CDR3 DNA reads TGTGCCAGCAGTTTACGGCTCGGGGGCACAGATACGCAGTATTTT. Its protein product is CASSLRLGGTDTQYF.

About this clonotype itself: This CDR3 is missing its conserved last phenylalanine or tryptophan, likely due to a read error. This chain joins TRBV18 and TRBJ1-2; tentatively, D is TRBD1 (5 bases). This CDR3 region has 13 residues. The V gene lost 2 bases and the J gene lost 2 bases, with 6 bases spanning the gap. CDR1 is KGHSH and CDR2 is LQKENI in the germline V gene. Here the CDR3 DNA reads TGTGCCAGCTCACCAGACAGAAACTATGGCTACACCCTC. Amino acid sequence: CASSPDRNYGYTL.

This clonotype showed up many times. The chain couples TRBV7-9 to TRBJ1-4, with 7 bases matching TRBD1. The V gene's germline CDR1 is SEHNR and CDR2 FQNEAQ (reference sequence). The CDR3 consists of 15 residues. The V and J ends lost 5 bases and 5 bases, in that order; junction bases with no gene match: 8. CDR3 DNA: TGTGCCAGCAGCGCCTGGGAGGGGGCAAATGAAAAACTGTTTTTT. Amino acids: CASSAWEGANEKLFF.

The CDR3 sequence is CASSEEMTGGSPLHF. CDR3 nucleotide sequence: TGTGCCAGCAGTGAAGAAATGACAGGGGGTTCACCCCTCCACTTT. This chain connects TRBV6-1 to TRBJ1-6; 9 bases map to TRBD1. Germline V gene data show CDR1 as MNHNS and CDR2 as SASEGT. V trimming: 1 base; J trimming: 9 bases; junction bases outside the gene matches: 4. The CDR3 runs to 15 residues.

This clonotype was counted only a few times. The V call is TRBV6-1, the J call TRBJ2-3; TRBD1 might be the D (6 bases). CDR1 is MNHNS and CDR2 is SASEGT in the germline V gene. Trimming took 5 bases from V and 2 from J, leaving 11 bases between them. This CDR3 is 14 amino acids long. CDR3 region: CASSRDILTDTQYF. The CDR3 DNA reads TGTGCCAGCAGTAGGGACATCCTCACAGATACGCAGTATTTT.

A few counts support this clonotype. The genes are TRBV11-2 and TRBJ1-1; 8 bases are shared with TRBD1. Trimming cost V 2 bases and J 0 bases; bases outside gene matches: 2. The length of the CDR3 is 15 residues. Germline V gene lookup returns CDR1 SGHAT and CDR2 FQNNGV. CDR3 sequence (DNA): TGTGCCAGCAGCTTACGGGACAGGATGAACACTGAAGCTTTCTTT. This translates into CASSLRDRMNTEAFF. Filled out from reference TRBV11-2 and TRBJ1-1, the complete variable domain reads EAGVAQSPRYKIIEKRQSVAFWCNPISGHATLYWYQQILGQGPKLLIQFQNNGVVDDSQLPKDRFSAERLKGVDSTLKIQPAKLEDSAVYLCASSLRDRMNTEAFFGQGTRLTVV.

This clonotype was detected ten times or more. The CDR3 nucleotides are TGTGCCAGCAGCCAAGCGTGGGCGGGGGGCTACACCTTC. This translates into CASSQAWAGGYTF. This chain joins TRBV14 and TRBJ1-2; D gene ambiguous. V dropped 1 base and J dropped 8 bases, with 11 bases sitting between them. Germline V gives CDR1 SGHDN, CDR2 FVKESK. The CDR3 runs to 13 residues.

This clonotype was observed at least ten times. The V gene is TRBV27, the J gene TRBJ2-1, with D maybe TRBD1 (5 bases). The CDR3 totals 13 residues. Trimming took 6 bases from V and 0 from J, leaving 6 bases between them. Germline V CDR1 and CDR2: MNHEY, SMNVEV (reference sequence). CDR3 region: CASSRDSYNEQFF. The CDR3, as DNA: TGTGCCAGCAGCAGGGACTCCTACAATGAGCAGTTCTTC.

This clonotype was found a few times. The chain has TRBV12-3 or TRBV12-4 and TRBJ2-1; 8 bases fit TRBD2. Germline trimming cut 6 bases from V and 8 bases from J; bases unmatched to any gene: 9. The CDR3 runs to 14 residues. The CDR3: CASSPWTSIDEQFF. Here the CDR3 DNA reads TGTGCCAGCAGCCCTTGGACTAGCATAGATGAGCAGTTCTTC.

The sample holds many counts of this clonotype. This chain uses TRBV28 with TRBJ1-1; possibly TRBD1 for D (5 bases). Trimming pared 7 bases from V and 5 bases from J, leaving 17 bases between. The CDR3 runs 14 residues. The germline V gene has CDR1 MDHEN and CDR2 SYDVKM. The CDR3 region is CASTTRSRVTEAFF. The CDR3 DNA reads TGTGCCAGCACCACTAGGAGCAGGGTGACTGAAGCTTTCTTT.

The rearrangement joins TRBV5-6 to TRBJ2-7; the D gene is possibly TRBD1 (6 bases). Germline values: CDR1 SGHDT, CDR2 YYEEEE. The ends were cut back, 4 bases at V and 3 bases at J, with 17 bases in the middle. CDR3 length: 15 amino acids. The CDR3 sequence is CASSRAGTSVYEQYF. CDR3 DNA sequence: TGTGCCAGCAGCAGGGCCGGGACATCCGTCTACGAGCAGTACTTC.

V is TRBV7-3 and J is TRBJ2-3, with 14 bases matching TRBD2. The CDR3 sequence is 17 residues long. CDR1 and CDR2 from the germline V gene are SGHTA and FQGTGA. Trimming cost V 4 bases and J 4 bases; bases outside gene matches: 7. CDR3 sequence: CASSSGTSGRGADTQYF. The CDR3 DNA is TGTGCCAGCAGCTCCGGGACTAGCGGGAGAGGAGCAGATACGCAGTATTTT. Full variable domain (missing parts from reference TRBV7-3 and TRBJ2-3): GAGVSQTPSNKVTEKGKYVELRCDPISGHTALYWYRQSLGQGPEFLIYFQGTGAADDSGLPNDRFFAVRPEGSVSTLKIQRTERGDSAVYLCASSSGTSGRGADTQYFGPGTRLTVL.

The CDR3 bases are TGTGCCAGCACCTCGGGGGAGGATAACTATGGCTACACCTTC. Amino acids: CASTSGEDNYGYTF. This chain links TRBV28 with TRBJ1-2; possible D gene TRBD1, 5 bases. Germline V CDR1 and CDR2: MDHEN, SYDVKM. CDR3 length equals 14 residues. V lost 7 bases and J lost 1, with 13 bases in between.

The chain recombines TRBV12-3 or TRBV12-4 with TRBJ1-6; unclear D gene. The V gene lost 10 bases and the J gene lost 0 bases, with 10 bases spanning the gap. The CDR3 is 14 residues long. CDR3 nucleotides: TGTGCCAACGGACCCAGCTCCTATAATTCACCCCTCCACTTT. It translates to CANGPSSYNSPLHF.

This clonotype has a count of ten or more. V usage is TRBV12-3 or TRBV12-4 and J usage is TRBJ1-5; a weak D match, TRBD1 (5 bases). V dropped 3 bases and J dropped 4 bases, with 10 bases sitting between them. The CDR3 loop spans 14 amino acids. This chain's CDR3 is CASSFSSGNQPQHF. DNA for the CDR3: TGTGCCAGCAGTTTTTCCTCAGGGAATCAGCCCCAGCATTTT.

The rearrangement joins TRBV19 to TRBJ1-2; D perhaps matches TRBD1 (5 bases). CDR3 length: 13 amino acids. Trimming removed 7 bases at V and 11 bases at J, with 20 bases between. Germline V lookup: CDR1 LNHDA, CDR2 SQIVND (reference sequence). The CDR3 DNA reads TGTGCCAGTAAAACTTCGCAGGACAAGGGTTACACCTTC. This codes for CASKTSQDKGYTF.

This clonotype was seen more than once but under ten times. The chain uses TRBV12-3 or TRBV12-4 and TRBJ2-6; 7 nucleotides agree with TRBD1. This CDR3 region has 15 residues. V lost 6 bases to trimming and J lost 3 bases; unmatched junction nucleotides: 5. The CDR3 nucleotides read TGTGCCAGCAGCGAAGGGGGCCTTGGGGCCAACGTCCTGACTTTC. Translation: CASSEGGLGANVLTF.